This record concerns one T cell receptor (beta chain) sequence. Its cognate antigen has yet to be identified. No base qualities exist here, and no much larger clone lies one base off it. This sample stems from a study of OX40 agonist ivuxolimab in advanced cancers. Some background on the complete study: Ivuxolimab was an agonistic, fully human IgG2 monoclonal antibody directed against OX40 (CD134), a costimulatory receptor. Intravenous ivuxolimab was administered to patients every 2 weeks at six dose levels: 0.01, 0.1, 0.3, 1.5, 3 and 10 mg/kg. Of the roughly 52 patients in dose escalation, some 19 had hepatocellular carcinoma, roughly 15 had melanoma, 9 had renal cell carcinoma and 9 had head and neck cancer. A male proportion of roughly 80% and a mean age of 60 years, ranging from 23 to 79, were recorded for the dose-escalation cohort. Patients were allowed to have had prior anti-PD-1, anti-PD-L1 or anti-CTLA-4 therapy, and approximately 40% of the dose-escalation patients had been treated with checkpoint inhibitors. Partial responses occurred in three dose-escalation patients, of whom one had hepatocellular carcinoma and two had cutaneous melanoma. Peripheral TCRbeta sequencing was intended to test whether TCR sequence diversity was altered and clonal T-cell expansion was caused by ivuxolimab. The monotherapy dose-escalation portion (N ≈ 57 patients) of the phase I ivuxolimab trial is reported in the paper. On the study overall, not on this receptor specifically: After ivuxolimab, expanded clones were on average more numerous among CD8+ T cells than among CD4+ T cells. Low levels of normalized T-cell clonal expansion were also seen in some patients who did not respond. Clonal expansion of both CD4+ and CD8+ blood T cells was observed from baseline to week 6 at doses 0.1 to 3.0 mg/kg. The antigen specificity of the peripheral T cells that underwent clonal expansion was not determined. In the 0.1-3.0 mg/kg groups, partial responders were among the patients with the lowest normalized peripheral clonal expansion, particularly in CD8+ T cells.

Genomic DNA was isolated from the sorted cells so that the TCRbeta CDR3 region could be sequenced. TCRbeta CDR3 regions were sequenced using the immunoSEQ Assay. What TCRdb holds here is the immuneACCESS table cut down to in-frame rearrangements. Part of the clones is not present; checked against another copy, under half of the missing clones reflect an unresolved V gene, and the others are unexplained. The sample has more than 50,000 clones on record, approximately 85% of them singletons. Around 2.5% of the sample belongs to the ten largest clones. Patients with autoimmune disease history or receiving systemic immunosuppression were excluded from the trial. Peripheral blood for TCR sequencing was collected from all dose cohorts at baseline, on cycle 4 day 1, and on cycle 7 day 1. The samples were drawn from a first-in-human, open-label, multicenter phase I dose-escalation trial of ivuxolimab. Adults with locally advanced or metastatic melanoma, renal cell, hepatocellular, or head and neck squamous cell carcinoma were enrolled in the trial. Before TCR sequencing, CD4+ T cells and CD8+ T cells from peripheral blood were sorted into separate populations.

The germline V gene (reference sequence) provides CDR1 GTSNPN and CDR2 SVGIG. The V and J ends are trimmed by 0 bases and 13 bases, leaving 15 bases between them. Spanning cysteine to phenylalanine, the CDR3 consists of 12 amino acids. Of the read, only the CDR3 DNA is kept; its 36 bases are in frame from base 1. The rearrangement joined TRBV30 to TRBJ1-2, with a tentative D gene TRBD1 over 5 matching bases. The origin of this receptor is an adult with an advanced solid tumor such as melanoma, head and neck, liver or kidney cancer. Here the sequenced sample was CD4+ or CD8+ T cells sorted from blood, taken in a trial of the OX40 agonist ivuxolimab. The sequence in DNA is TGTGCCTGGAGTGTACTCGGGGCCAGCTCCACCTTC. This translates into CAWSVLGASSTF.